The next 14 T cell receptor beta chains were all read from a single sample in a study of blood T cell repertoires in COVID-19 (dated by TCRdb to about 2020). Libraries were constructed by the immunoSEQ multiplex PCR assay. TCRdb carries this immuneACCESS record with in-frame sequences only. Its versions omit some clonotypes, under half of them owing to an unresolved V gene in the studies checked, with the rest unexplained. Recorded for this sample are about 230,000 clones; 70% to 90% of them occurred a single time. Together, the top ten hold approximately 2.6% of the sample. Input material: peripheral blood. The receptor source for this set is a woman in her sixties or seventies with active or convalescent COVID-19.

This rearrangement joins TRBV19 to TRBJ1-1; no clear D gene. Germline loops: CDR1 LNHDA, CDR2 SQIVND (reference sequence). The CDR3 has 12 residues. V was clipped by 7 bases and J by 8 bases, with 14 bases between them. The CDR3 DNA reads TGTGCCAGTACCCCCTCCGGGTTGGAAGCTTTCTTT. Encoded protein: CASTPSGLEAFF.

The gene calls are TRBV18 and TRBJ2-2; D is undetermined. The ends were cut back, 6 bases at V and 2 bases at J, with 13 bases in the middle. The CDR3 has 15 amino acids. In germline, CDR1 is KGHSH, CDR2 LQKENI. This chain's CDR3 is CASSAGNPNTGELFF. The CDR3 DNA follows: TGTGCCAGCTCGGCAGGAAATCCTAACACCGGGGAGCTGTTTTTT. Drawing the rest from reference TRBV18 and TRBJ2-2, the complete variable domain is NAGVMQNPRHLVRRRGQEARLRCSPMKGHSHVYWYRQLPEEGLKFMVYLQKENIIDESGMPKERFSAEFPKEGPSILRIQQVVRGDSAAYFCASSAGNPNTGELFFGEGSRLTVL.

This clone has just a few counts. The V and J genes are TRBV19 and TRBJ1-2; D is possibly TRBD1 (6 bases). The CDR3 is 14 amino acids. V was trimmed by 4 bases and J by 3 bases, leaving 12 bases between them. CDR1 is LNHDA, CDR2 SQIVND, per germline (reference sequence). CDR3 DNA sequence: TGTGCCAGTAGTAGGACAGTCCAGGACTATGGCTACACCTTC. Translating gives CASSRTVQDYGYTF.

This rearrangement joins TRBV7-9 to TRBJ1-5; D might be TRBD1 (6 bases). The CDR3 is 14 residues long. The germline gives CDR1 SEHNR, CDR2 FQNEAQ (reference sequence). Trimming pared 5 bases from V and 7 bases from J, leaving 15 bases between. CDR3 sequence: CASSPQGTEQPQHF. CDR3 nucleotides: TGTGCCAGCAGCCCACAGGGAACCGAACAGCCCCAGCATTTT.

The chain's CDR3 is CASNPPRGPGNTIYF. The CDR3 DNA is TGTGCCAGCAATCCCCCGCGGGGGCCTGGAAACACCATATATTTT. This chain joins TRBV28 and TRBJ1-3; weak D call: TRBD1 (6 bases). The germline V and J ends were trimmed by 7 bases and 2 bases, with 15 bases remaining between them. The CDR3 sequence is 15 residues long. The germline V gene encodes CDR1 MDHEN and CDR2 SYDVKM.

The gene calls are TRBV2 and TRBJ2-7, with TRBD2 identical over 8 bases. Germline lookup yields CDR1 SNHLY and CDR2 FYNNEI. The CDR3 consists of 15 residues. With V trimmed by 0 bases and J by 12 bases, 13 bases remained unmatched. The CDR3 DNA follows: TGTGCCAGCAGTGAAGCGCTAGCGGGTCCCTCCGCGGGGTACTTC. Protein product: CASSEALAGPSAGYF.

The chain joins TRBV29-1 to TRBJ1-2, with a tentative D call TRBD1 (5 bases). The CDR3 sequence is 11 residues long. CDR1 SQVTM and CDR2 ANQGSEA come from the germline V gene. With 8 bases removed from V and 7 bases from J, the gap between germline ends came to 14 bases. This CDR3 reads CSLWGGAGYTF. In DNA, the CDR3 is TGCAGCCTCTGGGGCGGGGCTGGCTACACCTTC.

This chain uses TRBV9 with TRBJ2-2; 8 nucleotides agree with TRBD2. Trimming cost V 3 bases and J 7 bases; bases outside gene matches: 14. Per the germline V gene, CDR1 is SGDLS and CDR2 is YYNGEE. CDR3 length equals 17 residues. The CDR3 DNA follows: TGTGCCAGCAGCGACTCGAGGGGGACTAGTGGTGTCGGGGAGCTGTTTTTT. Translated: CASSDSRGTSGVGELFF.

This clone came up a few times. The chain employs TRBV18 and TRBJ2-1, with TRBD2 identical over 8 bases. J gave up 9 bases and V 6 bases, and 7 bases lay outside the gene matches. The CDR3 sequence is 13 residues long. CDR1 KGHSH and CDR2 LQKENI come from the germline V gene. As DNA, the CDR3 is TGTGCCAGCTCGGGGGGACTAGGGCTTGAGCAGTTCTTC. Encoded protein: CASSGGLGLEQFF.

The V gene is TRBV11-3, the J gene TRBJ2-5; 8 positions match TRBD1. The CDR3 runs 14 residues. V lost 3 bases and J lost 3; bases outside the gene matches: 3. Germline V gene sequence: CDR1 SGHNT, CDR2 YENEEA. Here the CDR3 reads CASSLHRGEETQYF. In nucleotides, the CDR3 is TGTGCCAGCAGCTTGCACAGGGGGGAAGAGACCCAGTACTTC. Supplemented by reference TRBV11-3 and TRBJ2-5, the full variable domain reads EAGVVQSPRYKIIEKKQPVAFWCNPISGHNTLYWYLQNLGQGPELLIRYENEEAVDDSQLPKDRFSAERLKGVDSTLKIQPAELGDSAVYLCASSLHRGEETQYFGPGTRLLVL.

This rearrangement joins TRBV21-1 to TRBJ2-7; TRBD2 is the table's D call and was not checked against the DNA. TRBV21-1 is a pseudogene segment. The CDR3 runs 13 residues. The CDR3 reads CASSKGSRYEQYF. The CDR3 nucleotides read TGTGCCAGCAGCAAGGGTAGCCGCTACGAGCAGTACTTC.

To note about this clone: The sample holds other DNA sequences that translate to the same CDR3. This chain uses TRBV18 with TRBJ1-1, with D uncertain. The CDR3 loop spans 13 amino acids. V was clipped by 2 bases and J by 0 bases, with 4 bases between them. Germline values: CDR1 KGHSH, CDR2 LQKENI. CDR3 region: CASSPTVNTEAFF. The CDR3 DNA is TGTGCCAGCTCACCAACAGTGAACACTGAAGCTTTCTTT.

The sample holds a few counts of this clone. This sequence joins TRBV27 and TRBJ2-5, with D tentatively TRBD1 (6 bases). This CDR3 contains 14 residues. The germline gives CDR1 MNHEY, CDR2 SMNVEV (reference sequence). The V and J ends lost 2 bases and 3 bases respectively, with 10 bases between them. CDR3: CASSLMNREETQYF. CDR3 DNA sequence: TGTGCCAGCAGTTTAATGAACAGGGAAGAGACCCAGTACTTC.

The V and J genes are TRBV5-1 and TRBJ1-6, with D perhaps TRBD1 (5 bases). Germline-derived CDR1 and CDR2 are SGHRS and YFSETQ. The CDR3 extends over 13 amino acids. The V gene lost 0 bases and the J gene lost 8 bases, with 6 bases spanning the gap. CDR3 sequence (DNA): TGCGCCAGCAGCTTGGGGGGGGATTCACCCCTCCACTTT. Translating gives CASSLGGDSPLHF.